Listed here is a single TCR beta chain. Its antigen is still unknown. The PCR employed 60 Vbeta primers together with 13 Jbeta primers. Generated by immunoSEQ multiplex PCR, the TCRdb table keeps only in-frame clones and is missing some. The sample includes about 200,000 clones, approximately 85% seen only once; the top ten take less than 2%. CDR3 length: 14 residues. Germline loops: CDR1 MNHEY, CDR2 SMNVEV (reference sequence). Trimming shortened V by 3 bases and J by 5 bases, and 11 bases separated the two germline ends. These data come from a study of cytomegalovirus exposure and HLA in healthy donors. At the level of the study: Approximately 85 million unique TCRs from HLA-typed donors made up an early data release.

Study results and caveats: Previously analyzed data showed that most TCR beta V segments were productive at a frequency of about 90% or about 30%. Later analysis suggested links between common viral pathogens and several top significant clusters.

V is TRBV27 and J is TRBJ2-1, with D maybe TRBD2 (5 bases). The sequence was collected from a man younger than 30 in good health and CMV-seronegative. Sequenced: PBMCs. The CDR3 is CASSFNGDNNEQFF. The CDR3 coding sequence is TGTGCCAGCAGTTTTAACGGGGATAACAATGAGCAGTTCTTC.